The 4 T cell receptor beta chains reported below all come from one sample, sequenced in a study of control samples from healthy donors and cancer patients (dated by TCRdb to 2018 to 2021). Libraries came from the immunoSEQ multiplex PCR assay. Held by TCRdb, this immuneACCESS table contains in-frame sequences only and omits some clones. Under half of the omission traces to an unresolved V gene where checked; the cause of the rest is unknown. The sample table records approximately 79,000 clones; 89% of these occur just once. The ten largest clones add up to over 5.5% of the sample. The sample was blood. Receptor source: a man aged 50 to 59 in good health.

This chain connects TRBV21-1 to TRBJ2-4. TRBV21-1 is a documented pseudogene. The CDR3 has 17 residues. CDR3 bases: TGTGCCAGCAGCAAATATGAGGGGAGTCTAGCCAAAAACATTCAGTACTTC. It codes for CASSKYEGSLAKNIQYF.

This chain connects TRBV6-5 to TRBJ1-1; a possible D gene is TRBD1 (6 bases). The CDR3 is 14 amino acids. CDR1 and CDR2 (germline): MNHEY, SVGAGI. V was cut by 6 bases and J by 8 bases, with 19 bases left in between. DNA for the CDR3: TGTGCCAGCAGCCGCGACAGGTCGACCAGAGAAGCTTTCTTT. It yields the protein CASSRDRSTREAFF.

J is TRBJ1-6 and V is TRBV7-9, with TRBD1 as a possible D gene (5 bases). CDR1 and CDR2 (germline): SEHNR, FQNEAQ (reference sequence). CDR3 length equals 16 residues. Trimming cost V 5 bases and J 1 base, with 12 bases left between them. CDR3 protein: CASSAMAGSYNSPLHF. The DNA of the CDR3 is TGTGCCAGCAGCGCCATGGCAGGGTCCTATAATTCACCCCTCCACTTT.

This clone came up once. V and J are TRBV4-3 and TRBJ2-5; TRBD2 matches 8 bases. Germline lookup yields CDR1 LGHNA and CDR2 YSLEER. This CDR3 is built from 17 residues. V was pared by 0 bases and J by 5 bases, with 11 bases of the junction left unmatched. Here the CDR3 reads CASSQDAAGGLRETQYF. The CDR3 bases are TGCGCCAGCAGCCAAGATGCGGCGGGGGGTCTCCGGGAGACCCAGTACTTC.